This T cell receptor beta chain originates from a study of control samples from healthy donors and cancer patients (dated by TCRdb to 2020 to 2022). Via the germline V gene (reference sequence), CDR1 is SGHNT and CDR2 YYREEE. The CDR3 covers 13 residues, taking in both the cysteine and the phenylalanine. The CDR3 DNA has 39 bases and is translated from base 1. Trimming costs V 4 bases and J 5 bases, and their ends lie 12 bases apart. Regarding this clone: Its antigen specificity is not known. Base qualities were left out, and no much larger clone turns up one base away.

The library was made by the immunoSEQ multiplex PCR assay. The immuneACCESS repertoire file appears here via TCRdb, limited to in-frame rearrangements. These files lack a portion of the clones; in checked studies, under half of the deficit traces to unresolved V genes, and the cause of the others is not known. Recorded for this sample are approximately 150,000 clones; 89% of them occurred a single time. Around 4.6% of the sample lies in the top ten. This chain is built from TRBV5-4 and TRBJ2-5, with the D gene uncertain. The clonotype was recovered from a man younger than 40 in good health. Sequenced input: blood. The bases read TGTGCCAGCAGCCAAGGACGATGGGAGACCCAGTACTTC. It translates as CASSQGRWETQYF.